The next 27 T cell receptor beta chains were all read from a single sample in a study of T cells in Graves' hyperthyroidism and ophthalmopathy. What was amplified from RNA transcripts were TCR beta CDR3 regions. The HTBI primer set drove a first-round RT-PCR of the TCR CDR3. MiXCR, run by TCRdb on the multiplex PCR reads, gives a single entry per CDR3 protein. The repertoire includes about 610,000 distinct CDR3 sequences, roughly 15% of them detected once, and around 4% sits in the top ten. Input material: blood. Receptor source: a woman in her thirties or forties with Graves' ophthalmopathy.

The chain recombines TRBV6-2 or TRBV6-3 with TRBJ2-2, with a weak D call TRBD2 (5 bases). Germline CDR1 reads MNHEY; CDR2 reads SVGEGT. V was clipped by 6 bases and J by 7 bases, with 18 bases between them. This CDR3 has 15 amino acids. The CDR3 DNA follows: TGTGCCAGCAGACTACTAGACCCATTCGGCGGGGAGCTGTTTTTT. This gives the protein CASRLLDPFGGELFF.

This chain uses TRBV4-1 with TRBJ2-2; TRBD1 is a possible D gene (6 bases). The CDR3 is 16 amino acids. Looked up from germline, CDR1 is MGHRA and CDR2 is YSYEKL. V lost 4 bases to trimming and J lost 4 bases, with 16 bases between them. This chain's CDR3 is CASSLGTGTSTGELFF. DNA for the CDR3: TGCGCCAGCAGCCTAGGTACCGGGACATCCACCGGGGAGCTGTTTTTT.

The chain links TRBV19 to TRBJ2-7; unclear D gene. Germline lookup yields CDR1 LNHDA and CDR2 SQIVND (reference sequence). The germline V and J ends were trimmed by 1 base and 3 bases, with 13 bases remaining between them. The CDR3 extends over 15 amino acids. The CDR3 here is CASSIATSGNYEQYF. DNA of the CDR3: TGTGCCAGTAGTATAGCCACCAGTGGCAACTACGAGCAGTACTTC.

Many counts were recorded for this clonotype. The CDR3, as DNA: TGTGCCAGCAGTTTACTTGGTGGGCAGTGGACTTTCTTT. This encodes CASSLLGGQWTFF. The chain recombines TRBV27 with TRBJ1-1; D is undetermined. There are 13 residues in the CDR3. Per germline, CDR1 MNHEY and CDR2 SMNVEV (reference sequence). The V end lost 2 bases, the J end lost 12 bases, and 16 bases lay between the germline ends.

This clonotype was seen ten or more times. The rearrangement links TRBV28 to TRBJ2-7; 7 bases fit TRBD2. From germline, CDR1 is MDHEN and CDR2 SYDVKM. The CDR3 contains 12 residues. V lost 3 bases to trimming and J lost 12 bases; unmatched junction nucleotides: 8. CDR3 in amino acids: CASSFGLELPYF. CDR3 bases: TGTGCCAGCAGTTTCGGACTAGAGTTGCCGTACTTC.

This clonotype has at least ten counts. This chain uses TRBV6-5 with TRBJ2-7; TRBD1 matches 9 bases. CDR1 and CDR2 (germline): MNHEY, SVGAGI. This CDR3 is 15 amino acids long. The ends lost 0 bases at V and 3 bases at J; junction bases unmatched: 3. CDR3 region: CASSYSGTGNYEQYF. As DNA, the CDR3 is TGTGCCAGCAGTTACTCAGGGACAGGGAACTACGAGCAGTACTTC.

Worth noting for this clonotype: The junction differs from germline at one of its ends, possibly a read error. This chain links TRBV18 with TRBJ1-1; 11 bases fit TRBD1. The CDR3 sequence is 14 residues long. Germline V gene lookup returns CDR1 KGHSH and CDR2 LQKENI. The CDR3 region is CAGSRGQGDTEAFF. For the CDR3, the DNA is TGTGCCGGCTCACGGGGACAGGGGGACACTGAAGCTTTCTTT.

This clonotype has ten or more counts. The chain employs TRBV28 and TRBJ1-6; D is possibly TRBD1 (5 bases). The length of the CDR3 is 15 residues. Germline values: CDR1 MDHEN, CDR2 SYDVKM. V lost 2 bases to trimming and J lost 7 bases, with 12 bases between them. As DNA, the CDR3 is TGTGCCAGCAGTTTAAAGGGGTTTGCAAATTCACCCCTCCACTTT. Translated: CASSLKGFANSPLHF.

There are many counts of this clonotype. The chain has TRBV19 and TRBJ2-5; D possibly uses TRBD1 or TRBD2 (5 bases each). The V gene lost 4 bases and the J gene lost 3 bases, with 15 bases spanning the gap. The germline V gene encodes CDR1 LNHDA and CDR2 SQIVND (reference sequence). The length of the CDR3 is 15 residues. In nucleotides, the CDR3 is TGTGCCAGTAGTACCTTCCGGGACGCCGAAGAGACCCAGTACTTC. Translation: CASSTFRDAEETQYF.

This clonotype was found many times. The chain couples TRBV11-2 to TRBJ2-7; possibly TRBD1 or TRBD2 for D (5 bases each). CDR1 and CDR2 (germline): SGHAT, FQNNGV. The CDR3 spans 16 residues. V was pared by 0 bases and J by 2 bases, with 14 bases between. In DNA, the CDR3 is TGTGCCAGCAGCTTAGATGTGACGGGGCCGGCCTACGAGCAGTACTTC. This gives the protein CASSLDVTGPAYEQYF.

This clonotype was observed many times. This chain uses TRBV7-8 with TRBJ2-5; no reliable D call. The CDR3 is 13 amino acids. Germline lookup yields CDR1 SGHVS and CDR2 FQNEAQ. Trimming left V 1 base short and J 4 bases short, with 7 bases between. CDR3 amino acids: CASSLVRRETQYF. The CDR3 coding sequence is TGTGCCAGCAGCTTAGTTAGGAGAGAGACCCAGTACTTC.

This clonotype was counted between two and nine times. This chain connects TRBV30 to TRBJ2-6, with no clear D. Trimming stripped 3 bases from V and 2 bases from J, with 5 bases between. CDR3 length: 13 amino acids. Germline CDR1 and CDR2: GTSNPN and SVGIG (reference sequence). CDR3 nucleotides: TGTGCCTGGAGGAATCCTGGGGCCAACGTCCTGACTTTC. As protein: CAWRNPGANVLTF.

The table lists this clonotype with many counts. The V and J genes are TRBV7-8 and TRBJ2-5; TRBD1 might be the D (6 bases). This CDR3 comprises 14 residues. The V and J ends lost 2 bases and 5 bases respectively, with 12 bases between them. CDR1 is SGHVS and CDR2 is FQNEAQ in the germline V gene. DNA of the CDR3: TGTGCCAGCAGCTTACGACAAAGGGGGGAGACCCAGTACTTC. This translates into CASSLRQRGETQYF.

This clonotype was seen at least ten times. This sequence joins TRBV3-1 and TRBJ1-2; D is possibly TRBD1 (6 bases). This CDR3 is built from 15 residues. Trimming removed 0 bases from V and 3 bases from J, with 11 bases in between. Germline assignment: CDR1 LGHDT and CDR2 YNNKEL (reference sequence). The CDR3 DNA follows: TGTGCCAGCAGCCAAGAGGCAGGGGACGACTATGGCTACACCTTC. As protein: CASSQEAGDDYGYTF. Together with reference TRBV3-1 and TRBJ1-2, the CDR3 gives the full variable domain: DTAVSQTPKYLVTQMGNDKSIKCEQNLGHDTMYWYKQDSKKFLKIMFSYNNKELIINETVPNRFSPKSPDKAHLNLHINSLELGDSAVYFCASSQEAGDDYGYTFGSGTRLTVV.

The table lists this clonotype with many counts. J is TRBJ2-6 and V is TRBV12-3 or TRBV12-4; D unclear. The ends were cut back, 6 bases at V and 3 bases at J, with 12 bases in the middle. The CDR3 runs to 15 residues. The CDR3 loop reads CASRALGLGANVLTF. In DNA, the CDR3 is TGTGCCAGCAGGGCCTTAGGGCTTGGGGCCAACGTCCTGACTTTC.

The table lists this clonotype with many counts. The DNA for the CDR3 is TGTGCCAGCACCGTTAGCGGGAGCTTAACTGAGACCCAGTACTTC. Protein product: CASTVSGSLTETQYF. The chain joins TRBV28 to TRBJ2-5; 9 nucleotides match TRBD2. Per the germline V gene, CDR1 is MDHEN and CDR2 is SYDVKM. The V segment lost 7 bases and the J segment 5 bases; nucleotides outside the gene matches: 11. CDR3 length: 15 amino acids.

This clonotype was observed at least ten times. In DNA, the CDR3 is TGTGCCAGTAGTGGGCTAGCGGGAGGGCCTGGGGAGCTGTTTTTT. Protein: CASSGLAGGPGELFF. V usage is TRBV19 and J usage is TRBJ2-2; 12 bases match TRBD2. Per the germline V gene, CDR1 is LNHDA and CDR2 is SQIVND (reference sequence). The CDR3 covers 15 residues. Germline trimming cut 5 bases from V and 8 bases from J; bases unmatched to any gene: 6.

This clonotype was picked up many times. V gene TRBV30 combines with J gene TRBJ2-7, with a tentative D call TRBD2 (6 bases). Germline CDR1 and CDR2: GTSNPN and SVGIG (reference sequence). Trimming cost V 1 base and J 3 bases, with 13 bases left between them. The CDR3 loop spans 14 amino acids. The CDR3 spells CAWSGEDWNYEQYF. CDR3 bases: TGTGCCTGGAGTGGGGAGGACTGGAACTACGAGCAGTACTTC.

This clonotype showed up many times. CDR3 DNA sequence: TGTGCCAGCACTCTCGACGGTGGTGGCTACACCTTC. Translating it yields CASTLDGGGYTF. The gene calls are TRBV25-1 and TRBJ1-2; D is ambiguous. V was trimmed by 7 bases and J by 7 bases, leaving 13 bases between them. The CDR3 spans 12 residues. Looked up from germline, CDR1 is MGHDK and CDR2 is SYGVNS.

This clonotype occurred a few times. V is TRBV10-2 and J is TRBJ1-3; D is ambiguous. The germline V gene has CDR1 WSHSY and CDR2 SAAADI. This CDR3 has 15 residues. V was clipped by 8 bases and J by 0 bases, with 14 bases between them. In DNA form, the CDR3 reads TGCGCCAGCTCGAGGACGGCCAACTCTGGAAACACCATATATTTT. Amino acid sequence: CASSRTANSGNTIYF.

The J gene is TRBJ1-4, the V gene TRBV7-8; D remains unclear. The germline CDR1 and CDR2 sequences are SGHVS and FQNEAQ. This CDR3 is built from 15 residues. Trimming removed 3 bases at V and 3 bases at J, with 11 bases between. The CDR3 sequence is CASSLWLGANEKLFF. Written as DNA, the CDR3 is TGTGCCAGCAGCTTGTGGTTGGGTGCTAATGAAAAACTGTTTTTT.

This clonotype was recorded many times. The CDR3 region has the DNA TGTGCCAGCACGTCGGGCCCACTTCCCAATTACGAGCAGTACTTC. Translated: CASTSGPLPNYEQYF. This chain links TRBV9 with TRBJ2-7, with no clear D. The V end lost 6 bases, the J end lost 4 bases, and 20 bases lay between the germline ends. This CDR3 spans 15 amino acids. CDR1 SGDLS and CDR2 YYNGEE come from the germline V gene.

In this sample, this clonotype turned up many times. The V call is TRBV28, the J call TRBJ2-5; a weak D match, TRBD2 (5 bases). V was clipped by 7 bases and J by 7 bases, with 16 bases between them. The CDR3 is 13 amino acids. Germline CDR1 and CDR2: MDHEN and SYDVKM. The CDR3 DNA reads as TGTGCCAGCATCCCCCGGGGTGGAGGGACCCAGTACTTC. Encoded protein: CASIPRGGGTQYF.

This clonotype has at least ten counts. This rearrangement joins TRBV4-1 to TRBJ2-7; 9 bases align to TRBD1. With 1 base clipped from V and 3 bases from J, the junction kept 10 bases outside the gene matches. The CDR3 has 17 amino acids. The V gene's germline CDR1 is MGHRA and CDR2 YSYEKL. For the CDR3, the DNA is TGCGCCAGCAGCCAAGTGTCGGGACAGGGTGCCCTCTACGAGCAGTACTTC. The encoded protein is CASSQVSGQGALYEQYF.

The chain has TRBV7-2 and TRBJ2-5; tentative D call: TRBD1 (7 bases). The V end was cut by 9 bases, the J end by 5 bases, with 19 bases between. This CDR3 has 14 residues. Germline V CDR1 and CDR2: SGHTA, FQGNSA. As DNA, the CDR3 is TGTGCCAGTAGTATCAGGGGGGAACGGGAGACCCAGTACTTC. Protein product: CASSIRGERETQYF.

V usage is TRBV7-2 and J usage is TRBJ1-2; D remains ambiguous. This CDR3 has 13 amino acids. Germline assignment: CDR1 SGHTA and CDR2 FQGNSA. Between the trimmed V and J ends, which lost 5 bases and 8 bases, there was a span of 15 bases. CDR3 coding DNA: TGTGCCAGCAGCATAGACCCGGCGACGGGCTACACCTTC. Translating it yields CASSIDPATGYTF.

This sequence joins TRBV20-1 and TRBJ2-7; D is perhaps TRBD2 (5 bases). Germline CDR1 and CDR2: DFQATT and SNEGSKA (reference sequence). Between the trimmed V and J ends, which lost 7 bases and 2 bases, there was a span of 15 bases. The CDR3 runs to 13 residues. The CDR3 region is CSVRYGEPYEQYF. The CDR3 DNA reads TGCAGTGTCCGATACGGGGAGCCCTACGAGCAGTACTTC.